The 10 T cell receptor beta chains below were found in one sample sequenced in a study of human versus mouse CDR3 diversity and MHC coevolution. The assay was immunoSEQ multiplex PCR, and TCRdb's table has in-frame clones only and misses some. This table holds 86,000 or so clones, 90% to 95% found once. The specimen was naive CD4+ T cells from blood. Sample subset: CD45RO-negative CD62L-positive naive CD4 T cells. Receptors originate from a person between 25 and 69 years old in good health.

V and J are TRBV4-3 and TRBJ2-3; weak D call: TRBD1 (5 bases). V was shortened by 6 bases and J by 0 bases, with 10 bases between the two germline ends. The CDR3 totals 14 residues. Germline assignment: CDR1 LGHNA and CDR2 YSLEER. The DNA of the CDR3 is TGCGCCAGCAGACAGGCCACTAGCACAGATACGCAGTATTTT. Translation gives CASRQATSTDTQYF.

This clone was observed a single time. The chain joins TRBV7-6 to TRBJ2-3; 10 nucleotides line up with TRBD2. The CDR3 covers 17 residues. V lost 5 bases, J lost 2 bases, and 10 bases stayed unmatched. The V gene's germline CDR1 is SGHVS and CDR2 FNYEAQ. The CDR3 reads CASSHQFLAGVTDTQYF. As DNA, the CDR3 is TGTGCCAGCAGCCACCAGTTCCTAGCGGGGGTCACAGATACGCAGTATTTT.

This clone has only one observation. This rearrangement joins TRBV19 to TRBJ2-7; 9 nucleotides line up with TRBD1. The CDR3 extends over 14 amino acids. The V and J ends lost 6 bases and 4 bases, in that order; junction bases with no gene match: 7. The germline CDR1 and CDR2 sequences are LNHDA and SQIVND (reference sequence). CDR3 sequence (DNA): TGTGCCAGTAGCCCACAGGGGGCGAAATACGAGCAGTACTTC. Translating gives CASSPQGAKYEQYF.

DNA of the CDR3: TGTGCCAGCAGCGTAGACGGGCAGGGTAGGAACGAGCAGTACTTC. Its protein product is CASSVDGQGRNEQYF. V gene TRBV9 combines with J gene TRBJ2-7, with D maybe TRBD1 (5 bases). Germline CDR1 is SGDLS and CDR2 is YYNGEE. The CDR3 covers 15 residues. Trimming took off 0 bases at V and 5 bases at J, with 15 bases between the two ends. Filled out from reference TRBV9 and TRBJ2-7, the complete variable domain reads DSGVTQTPKHLITATGQRVTLRCSPRSGDLSVYWYQQSLDQGLQFLIQYYNGEERAKGNILERFSAQQFPDLHSELNLSSLELGDSALYFCASSVDGQGRNEQYFGPGTRLTVT.

In this sample, this clone turned up once. This chain links TRBV29-1 with TRBJ1-5; TRBD1 matches at 9 bases. J gave up 4 bases and V 0 bases, and 1 base lay outside the gene matches. CDR1 is SQVTM and CDR2 is ANQGSEA in the germline V gene. This CDR3 comprises 14 residues. The CDR3 reads CSVEETGGNQPQHF. The CDR3 nucleotides are TGCAGCGTTGAAGAGACAGGGGGAAATCAGCCCCAGCATTTT. The entire variable domain, with the rest obtained from reference TRBV29-1 and TRBJ1-5, is as follows: SAVISQKPSRDICQRGTSLTIQCQVDSQVTMMFWYRQQPGQSLTLIATANQGSEATYESGFVIDKFPISRPNLTFSTLTVSNMSPEDSSIYLCSVEETGGNQPQHFGDGTRLSIL.

The chain combines TRBV29-1 with TRBJ2-2; D is unclear. This CDR3 comprises 14 residues. The germline gives CDR1 SQVTM, CDR2 ANQGSEA. V was clipped by 5 bases and J by 0 bases, with 10 bases between them. Here the CDR3 reads CSVQASANTGELFF. As DNA, the CDR3 is TGCAGCGTTCAAGCCAGCGCGAACACCGGGGAGCTGTTTTTT.

The rearrangement links TRBV6-6 to TRBJ2-6, with 9 positions matching TRBD1. CDR1 is MNHNY, CDR2 SVGAGI, per germline (reference sequence). Trimming cost V 6 bases and J 3 bases; bases outside gene matches: 3. The CDR3 loop spans 15 amino acids. The CDR3 sequence is CASRGQGGGANVLTF. The CDR3 nucleotides are TGTGCCAGCAGGGGACAGGGTGGTGGGGCCAACGTCCTGACTTTC.

This chain links TRBV28 with TRBJ1-5, with a possible D match to TRBD1 (6 bases). V dropped 6 bases and J dropped 0 bases, with 12 bases sitting between them. The CDR3 runs 15 residues. The germline V gene has CDR1 MDHEN and CDR2 SYDVKM. CDR3 amino acids: CASRATGHSNQPQHF. CDR3 in DNA: TGTGCCAGCAGAGCTACAGGGCATAGCAATCAGCCCCAGCATTTT.

The gene calls are TRBV10-3 and TRBJ1-1; the D gene is possibly TRBD1 (5 bases). V lost 0 bases and J lost 3, with 8 bases in between. Per germline, CDR1 ENHRY and CDR2 SYGVKD. CDR3 size: 14 residues. The CDR3 region is CAISESWGDTEAFF. DNA for the CDR3: TGTGCCATCAGTGAGTCCTGGGGGGACACTGAAGCTTTCTTT.

On this clone itself: This specimen includes other DNA sequences encoding the same CDR3. The chain has TRBV5-1 and TRBJ1-1, with TRBD1 as a possible D gene (5 bases). CDR1 and CDR2 from the germline V gene are SGHRS and YFSETQ. Trimming removed 2 bases from V and 4 bases from J, with 9 bases in between. The CDR3 length is 13 residues. This CDR3 reads CASSFREGTEAFF. CDR3 nucleotide sequence: TGCGCCAGCAGCTTCAGGGAGGGCACTGAAGCTTTCTTT.